These T cell receptor beta chains were read from a single sample in a study of blood T cell repertoires in COVID-19. Method: immunoSEQ multiplex PCR; TCRdb's copy keeps in-frame clones and lacks some. This table holds over 250,000 clones, roughly 87% found once. The sequenced sample consisted of PBMCs or T cells enriched from blood (not recorded which). These receptors were obtained from a woman younger than 35 who had recovered from COVID-19. Both conserved end residues are part of each CDR3. The order of the fields is D gene, V gene, clone size, J gene, CDR3 protein, CDR3 DNA. A D gene is named only where the DNA matches it firmly. Some rows mark clone size as missing; the rest say once, few, many or name a class of expanded clone.

d_gene: TRBD1
v_gene: TRBV13
abundance: .
j_gene: TRBJ1-2
CDR3aa: CASSHRDRVYGYTF
CDR3nt: TGTGCCAGCAGCCACCGGGACAGGGTCTATGGCTACACCTTC

d_gene: TRBD1
v_gene: TRBV7-2
abundance: .
j_gene: TRBJ2-1
CDR3aa: CASSLSGTGNEQFF
CDR3nt: TGTGCCAGCAGCTTATCCGGGACAGGGAATGAGCAGTTCTTC

d_gene: TRBD2
v_gene: TRBV28
abundance: .
j_gene: TRBJ2-3
CDR3aa: CASSYPLGGMGDTQYF
CDR3nt: TGTGCCAGCAGTTACCCCCTGGGAGGGATGGGAGATACGCAGTATTTT

d_gene: .
v_gene: TRBV28
abundance: once
j_gene: TRBJ2-5
CDR3aa: CASSGGGGPEETQYF
CDR3nt: TGTGCCAGCAGTGGCGGGGGCGGGCCGGAGGAGACCCAGTACTTC

d_gene: TRBD2
v_gene: TRBV7-9
abundance: .
j_gene: TRBJ2-2
CDR3aa: CASSGSGAANTGELFF
CDR3nt: TGTGCCAGCAGCGGTAGCGGGGCTGCGAACACCGGGGAGCTGTTTTTT

d_gene: TRBD2
v_gene: TRBV5-4
abundance: few
j_gene: TRBJ2-1
CDR3aa: CASSLALAGGPESNEQFF
CDR3nt: TGTGCCAGCAGCTTGGCCCTAGCGGGGGGGCCGGAGTCCAATGAGCAGTTCTTC

d_gene: .
v_gene: TRBV9
abundance: .
j_gene: TRBJ1-6
CDR3aa: CASSVTADPDSPLHF
CDR3nt: TGTGCCAGCAGCGTAACAGCAGACCCGGATTCACCCCTCCACTTT

d_gene: .
v_gene: TRBV30
abundance: .
j_gene: TRBJ2-7
CDR3aa: CAWSLISYEQYF
CDR3nt: TGTGCCTGGAGTCTTATCTCCTACGAGCAGTACTTC

d_gene: TRBD1
v_gene: TRBV28
abundance: .
j_gene: TRBJ2-7
CDR3aa: CASSQPGTAYEQYF
CDR3nt: TGTGCCAGCAGTCAACCGGGGACAGCGTACGAGCAGTACTTC

d_gene: TRBD1
v_gene: TRBV23-1
abundance: .
j_gene: TRBJ2-7
CDR3aa: CASSPMDRLGSYEQYF
CDR3nt: TGCGCCAGCAGTCCCATGGACAGGTTGGGCTCCTACGAGCAGTACTTC

d_gene: TRBD1
v_gene: TRBV28
abundance: .
j_gene: TRBJ1-6
CDR3aa: CASSSRQGWSPLHF
CDR3nt: TGTGCCAGCAGTTCCCGACAGGGGTGGTCACCCCTCCACTTT

d_gene: .
v_gene: TRBV28
abundance: .
j_gene: TRBJ2-5
CDR3aa: CASSLNLAAQETQYF
CDR3nt: TGTGCCAGCAGTTTAAATCTAGCCGCACAAGAGACCCAGTACTTC

d_gene: TRBD2
v_gene: TRBV5-1
abundance: .
j_gene: TRBJ2-7
CDR3aa: CASSPGGGYEQYF
CDR3nt: TGCGCCAGCAGCCCGGGAGGCGGCTACGAGCAGTACTTC

d_gene: TRBD2
v_gene: TRBV4-3
abundance: .
j_gene: TRBJ2-7
CDR3aa: CASSQGFSELAGAGEQYF
CDR3nt: TGCGCCAGCAGCCAAGGGTTCTCCGAACTAGCGGGAGCGGGGGAGCAGTACTTC

d_gene: .
v_gene: TRBV2
abundance: .
j_gene: TRBJ1-1
CDR3aa: CASSPREGTEAFF
CDR3nt: TGTGCCAGCAGTCCCCGGGAGGGCACTGAAGCTTTCTTT

d_gene: .
v_gene: TRBV6-2/TRBV6-3
abundance: .
j_gene: TRBJ2-7
CDR3aa: CASSSEGRPSPEQYF
CDR3nt: TGTGCCAGCAGTTCAGAGGGTCGCCCTAGCCCCGAGCAGTACTTC

d_gene: TRBD2
v_gene: TRBV5-1
abundance: .
j_gene: TRBJ2-2
CDR3aa: CASSPETPSGTLANTGELFF
CDR3nt: TGCGCCAGCAGCCCGGAAACCCCTAGCGGGACACTCGCGAACACCGGGGAGCTGTTTTTT

d_gene: .
v_gene: TRBV5-4
abundance: .
j_gene: TRBJ1-1
CDR3aa: CASSPKNPFNTEAFF
CDR3nt: TGTGCCAGCAGCCCTAAGAACCCTTTTAACACTGAAGCTTTCTTT

d_gene: .
v_gene: TRBV7-2
abundance: once
j_gene: TRBJ1-2
CDR3aa: CASSSHAWGLGGYTF
CDR3nt: TGTGCCAGCAGCTCCCATGCGTGGGGGCTGGGTGGCTACACCTTC

d_gene: .
v_gene: TRBV28
abundance: .
j_gene: TRBJ2-6
CDR3aa: CASSLGAGHASSGANVLTF
CDR3nt: TGTGCCAGCAGTTTAGGGGCAGGCCATGCGTCCTCTGGGGCCAACGTCCTGACTTTC

d_gene: TRBD2
v_gene: TRBV7-3
abundance: .
j_gene: TRBJ2-7
CDR3aa: CASSLEGGSSYEQYF
CDR3nt: TGTGCCAGCAGCTTAGAGGGCGGGAGCTCCTACGAGCAGTACTTC

d_gene: .
v_gene: TRBV10-1
abundance: few
j_gene: TRBJ1-2
CDR3aa: CASEGGTMVGYTF
CDR3nt: TGCGCCTCGGAGGGCGGAACGATGGTGGGCTACACCTTC

d_gene: .
v_gene: TRBV13
abundance: once
j_gene: TRBJ1-2
CDR3aa: CASSLLGGDYGYTF
CDR3nt: TGTGCCAGCAGCCTTCTGGGAGGCGACTATGGCTACACCTTC

d_gene: TRBD1
v_gene: TRBV19
abundance: .
j_gene: TRBJ1-1
CDR3aa: CASSDDRANTEAFF
CDR3nt: TGTGCCAGTAGTGACGACAGGGCGAACACTGAAGCTTTCTTT

d_gene: .
v_gene: TRBV7-2
abundance: .
j_gene: TRBJ1-2
CDR3aa: CASSLVRELYGYTF
CDR3nt: TGTGCCAGCAGCTTAGTGCGGGAGCTCTATGGCTACACCTTC

d_gene: TRBD1
v_gene: TRBV19
abundance: .
j_gene: TRBJ1-6
CDR3aa: CASSWDRVESPLHF
CDR3nt: TGTGCCAGTAGTTGGGACAGGGTCGAATCACCCCTCCACTTT

d_gene: .
v_gene: TRBV4-1
abundance: .
j_gene: TRBJ1-5
CDR3aa: CASSQYTQGPRQPQHF
CDR3nt: TGCGCCAGCAGCCAATACACACAGGGTCCCCGGCAGCCCCAGCATTTT

d_gene: .
v_gene: TRBV21-1
abundance: few
j_gene: TRBJ2-1
CDR3aa: CASSKTSGTSGPRYNEQFF
CDR3nt: TGTGCCAGCAGCAAAACGTCCGGGACTAGCGGGCCTCGCTACAATGAGCAGTTCTTC

d_gene: TRBD1
v_gene: TRBV29-1
abundance: once
j_gene: TRBJ1-2
CDR3aa: CSVEDWQGQSNYGYTF
CDR3nt: TGCAGCGTTGAAGATTGGCAGGGACAGTCTAACTATGGCTACACCTTC

d_gene: .
v_gene: TRBV15
abundance: .
j_gene: TRBJ1-2
CDR3aa: CATSRDPSRGEGGYTF
CDR3nt: TGTGCCACCAGCAGAGATCCCAGCAGGGGCGAGGGGGGCTACACCTTC

d_gene: TRBD1
v_gene: TRBV4-1
abundance: once
j_gene: TRBJ1-5
CDR3aa: CASSHFTRTGGLNNQPQHF
CDR3nt: TGCGCCAGCAGCCACTTTACCCGGACAGGGGGTTTGAACAATCAGCCCCAGCATTTT

d_gene: .
v_gene: TRBV3-1/TRBV3-2
abundance: .
j_gene: TRBJ1-4
CDR3aa: CASSQDGPGLDEKLFF
CDR3nt: TGTGCCAGCAGCCAAGATGGGCCAGGGTTGGATGAAAAACTGTTTTTT

d_gene: TRBD1
v_gene: TRBV28
abundance: .
j_gene: TRBJ1-6
CDR3aa: CASGGTVNSPLHF
CDR3nt: TGTGCCAGCGGGGGGACAGTAAATTCACCCCTCCACTTT

d_gene: TRBD2
v_gene: TRBV9
abundance: .
j_gene: TRBJ2-1
CDR3aa: CASSVWTSGSSYNEQFF
CDR3nt: TGTGCCAGCAGCGTATGGACTAGCGGGAGCTCCTACAATGAGCAGTTCTTC

d_gene: TRBD1
v_gene: TRBV7-2
abundance: .
j_gene: TRBJ1-1
CDR3aa: CASSLQGAMNTEAFF
CDR3nt: TGTGCCAGCAGCTTACAGGGGGCCATGAACACTGAAGCTTTCTTT

d_gene: TRBD1
v_gene: TRBV28
abundance: .
j_gene: TRBJ1-5
CDR3aa: CASSLLAGGINQPQHF
CDR3nt: TGTGCCAGCAGTTTACTCGCAGGGGGAATCAATCAGCCCCAGCATTTT

d_gene: .
v_gene: TRBV27
abundance: .
j_gene: TRBJ1-5
CDR3aa: CASSLWSGNQPQHF
CDR3nt: TGTGCCAGCAGTTTATGGTCGGGGAATCAGCCCCAGCATTTT

d_gene: .
v_gene: TRBV19
abundance: few
j_gene: TRBJ1-2
CDR3aa: CASSISPGGYTF
CDR3nt: TGTGCCAGTAGTATCTCCCCAGGGGGCTACACCTTC

d_gene: .
v_gene: TRBV27
abundance: .
j_gene: TRBJ2-7
CDR3aa: CASSLDGQHYEQYF
CDR3nt: TGTGCCAGCAGTTTAGACGGACAGCACTACGAGCAGTACTTC

d_gene: TRBD1
v_gene: TRBV7-9
abundance: .
j_gene: TRBJ2-7
CDR3aa: CASSLPDRLEQYF
CDR3nt: TGTGCCAGCAGCTTACCGGACAGGTTAGAGCAGTACTTC

d_gene: .
v_gene: TRBV27
abundance: .
j_gene: TRBJ1-1
CDR3aa: CASSPFRSVAFF
CDR3nt: TGTGCCAGCAGTCCGTTTAGGAGTGTCGCTTTCTTT

d_gene: .
v_gene: TRBV15
abundance: .
j_gene: TRBJ2-7
CDR3aa: CATTGGQRRNEQYF
CDR3nt: TGTGCCACCACCGGGGGGCAAAGGAGAAACGAGCAGTACTTC

d_gene: .
v_gene: TRBV6-4
abundance: .
j_gene: TRBJ1-6
CDR3aa: CASSERTGGSPLHF
CDR3nt: TGTGCCAGCAGTGAAAGGACCGGGGGTTCACCCCTCCACTTT

d_gene: TRBD2
v_gene: TRBV6-2/TRBV6-3
abundance: .
j_gene: TRBJ2-4
CDR3aa: CASRPRLASSRNIQYF
CDR3nt: TGTGCCAGCAGACCTCGACTAGCGTCCAGTCGGAACATTCAGTACTTC

d_gene: .
v_gene: TRBV24-1
abundance: .
j_gene: TRBJ1-5
CDR3aa: CATSVGGYSNQPQHF
CDR3nt: TGTGCCACCAGTGTGGGGGGGTATAGCAATCAGCCCCAGCATTTT

d_gene: .
v_gene: TRBV27
abundance: .
j_gene: TRBJ1-2
CDR3aa: CASSFRRGESNYGYTF
CDR3nt: TGTGCCAGCAGTTTTAGGAGGGGAGAGTCTAACTATGGCTACACCTTC

d_gene: .
v_gene: TRBV7-6
abundance: once
j_gene: TRBJ2-3
CDR3aa: CASSPRTALTDTQYF
CDR3nt: TGTGCCAGCAGCCCCCGGACAGCACTCACAGATACGCAGTATTTT

d_gene: .
v_gene: TRBV4-3
abundance: once
j_gene: TRBJ1-2
CDR3aa: CASSQEVGSYYGYTF
CDR3nt: TGCGCCAGCAGCCAAGAGGTGGGGAGCTACTATGGCTACACCTTC

d_gene: .
v_gene: TRBV9
abundance: .
j_gene: TRBJ1-1
CDR3aa: CASSPSVGRTEAFF
CDR3nt: TGTGCCAGCAGCCCGTCGGTTGGTCGCACTGAAGCTTTCTTT